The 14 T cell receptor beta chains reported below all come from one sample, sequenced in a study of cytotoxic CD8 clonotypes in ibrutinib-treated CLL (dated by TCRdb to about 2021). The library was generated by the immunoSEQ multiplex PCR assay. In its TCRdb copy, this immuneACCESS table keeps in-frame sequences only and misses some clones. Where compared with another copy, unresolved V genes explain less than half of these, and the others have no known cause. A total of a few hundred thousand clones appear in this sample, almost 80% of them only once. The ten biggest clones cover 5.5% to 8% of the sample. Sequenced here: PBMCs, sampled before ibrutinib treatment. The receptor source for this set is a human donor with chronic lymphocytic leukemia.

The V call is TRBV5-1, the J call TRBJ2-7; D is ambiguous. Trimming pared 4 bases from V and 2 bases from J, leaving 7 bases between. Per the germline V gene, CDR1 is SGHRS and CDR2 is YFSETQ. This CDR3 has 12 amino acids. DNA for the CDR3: TGCGCCAGCAGCCAAATTCCCTACGAGCAGTACTTC. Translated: CASSQIPYEQYF.

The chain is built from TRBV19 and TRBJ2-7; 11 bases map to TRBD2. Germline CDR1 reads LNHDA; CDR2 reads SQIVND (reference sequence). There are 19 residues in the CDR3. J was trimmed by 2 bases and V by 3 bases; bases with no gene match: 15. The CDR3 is CASSIRTSGSEGRAYEQYF. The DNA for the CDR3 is TGTGCCAGTAGTATTCGTACTAGCGGGAGCGAGGGGAGAGCCTACGAGCAGTACTTC.

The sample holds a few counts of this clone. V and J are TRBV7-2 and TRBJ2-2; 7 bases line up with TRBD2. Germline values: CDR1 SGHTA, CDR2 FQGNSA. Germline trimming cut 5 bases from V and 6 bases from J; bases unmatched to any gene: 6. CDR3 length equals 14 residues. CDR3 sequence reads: CASSPGGYAGELFF. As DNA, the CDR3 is TGTGCCAGCAGCCCGGGGGGATACGCCGGGGAGCTGTTTTTT.

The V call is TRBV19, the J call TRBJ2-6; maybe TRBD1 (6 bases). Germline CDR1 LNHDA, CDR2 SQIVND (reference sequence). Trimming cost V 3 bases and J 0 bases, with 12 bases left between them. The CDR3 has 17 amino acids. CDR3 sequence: CASSIPRDTSGANVLTF. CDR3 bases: TGTGCCAGTAGTATTCCCCGGGACACCTCTGGGGCCAACGTCCTGACTTTC.

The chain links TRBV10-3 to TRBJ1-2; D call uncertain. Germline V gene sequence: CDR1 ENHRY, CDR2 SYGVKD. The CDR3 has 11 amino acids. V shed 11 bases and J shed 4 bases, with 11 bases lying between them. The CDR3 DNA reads TGTGCCTCCAAGGCTCTCTATGGCTACACCTTC. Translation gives CASKALYGYTF.

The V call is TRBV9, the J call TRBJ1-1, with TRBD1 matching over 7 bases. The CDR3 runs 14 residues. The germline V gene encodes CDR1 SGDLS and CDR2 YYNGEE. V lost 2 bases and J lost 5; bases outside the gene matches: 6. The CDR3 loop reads CASSVTTGMTEAFF. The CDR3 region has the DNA TGTGCCAGCAGCGTGACGACAGGGATGACTGAAGCTTTCTTT.

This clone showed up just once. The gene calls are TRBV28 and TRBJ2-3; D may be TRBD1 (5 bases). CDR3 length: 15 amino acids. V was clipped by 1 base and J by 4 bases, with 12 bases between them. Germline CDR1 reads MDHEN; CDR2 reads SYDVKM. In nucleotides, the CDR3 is TGTGCCAGCAGTTTATCTCCAGGGTGGGCAGATACGCAGTATTTT. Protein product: CASSLSPGWADTQYF. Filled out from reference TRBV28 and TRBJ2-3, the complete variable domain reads DVKVTQSSRYLVKRTGEKVFLECVQDMDHENMFWYRQDPGLGLRLIYFSYDVKMKEKGDIPEGYSVSREKKERFSLILESASTNQTSMYLCASSLSPGWADTQYFGPGTRLTVL.

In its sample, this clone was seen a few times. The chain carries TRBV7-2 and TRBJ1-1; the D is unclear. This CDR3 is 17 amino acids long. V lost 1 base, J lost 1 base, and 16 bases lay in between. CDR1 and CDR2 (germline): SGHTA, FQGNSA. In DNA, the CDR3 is TGTGCCAGCAGCTTAGATCGGTACACGGTGACGAACACTGAAGCTTTCTTT. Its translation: CASSLDRYTVTNTEAFF.

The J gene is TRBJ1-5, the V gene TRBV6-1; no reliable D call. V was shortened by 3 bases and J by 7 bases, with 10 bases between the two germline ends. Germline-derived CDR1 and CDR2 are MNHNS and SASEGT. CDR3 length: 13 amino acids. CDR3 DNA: TGTGCCAGCAGTGAGGGAGAAGGGCAGCCCCAGCATTTT. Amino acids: CASSEGEGQPQHF.

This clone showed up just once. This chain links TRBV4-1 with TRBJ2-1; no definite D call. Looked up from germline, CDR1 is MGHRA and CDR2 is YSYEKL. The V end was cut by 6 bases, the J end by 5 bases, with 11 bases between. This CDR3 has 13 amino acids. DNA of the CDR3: TGCGCCAGCAGACTTGGCCCTAACAATGAGCAGTTCTTC. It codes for CASRLGPNNEQFF.

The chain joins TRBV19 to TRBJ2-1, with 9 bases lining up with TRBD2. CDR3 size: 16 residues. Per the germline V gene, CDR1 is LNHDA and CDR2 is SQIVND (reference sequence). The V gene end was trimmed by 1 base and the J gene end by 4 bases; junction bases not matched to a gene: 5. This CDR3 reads CASSIGGGRVYNEQFF. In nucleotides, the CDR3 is TGTGCCAGTAGTATAGGAGGCGGGAGGGTATACAATGAGCAGTTCTTC.

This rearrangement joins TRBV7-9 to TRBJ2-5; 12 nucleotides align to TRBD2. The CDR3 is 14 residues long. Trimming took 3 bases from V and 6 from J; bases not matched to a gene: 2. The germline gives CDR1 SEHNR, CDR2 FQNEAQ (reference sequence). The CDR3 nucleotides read TGTGCCAGCAGCTTGACTAGCGGGAGTCAGACCCAGTACTTC. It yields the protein CASSLTSGSQTQYF.

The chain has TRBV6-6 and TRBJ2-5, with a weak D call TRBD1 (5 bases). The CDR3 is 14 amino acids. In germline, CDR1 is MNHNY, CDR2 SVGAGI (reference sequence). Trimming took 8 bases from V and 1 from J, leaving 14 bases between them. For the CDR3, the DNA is TGTGCCAGCCGACAGCGCGCGGTCCAAGAGACCCAGTACTTC. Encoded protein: CASRQRAVQETQYF.

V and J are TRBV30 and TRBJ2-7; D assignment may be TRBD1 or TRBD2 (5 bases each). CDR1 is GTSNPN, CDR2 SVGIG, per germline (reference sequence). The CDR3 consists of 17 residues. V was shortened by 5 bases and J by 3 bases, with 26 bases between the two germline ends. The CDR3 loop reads CAWARRSGTEAFYEQYF. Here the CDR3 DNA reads TGTGCCTGGGCCCGTCGATCCGGGACCGAGGCTTTCTACGAGCAGTACTTC.